The rows below give T cell receptor beta chains drawn from one sample of a study of T cell responses to AZD1222 COVID-19 vaccine. The protocol was immunoSEQ multiplex PCR, while the TCRdb copy is restricted to in-frame clones and leaves out a portion. The data show 150,000 to 200,000 clones, 90% to 95% seen once. The source material was peripheral blood, sampled on day 0 of AZD1222 vaccination. These receptor sequences come from an adult in good health. CDR3s include the opening cysteine and the closing phenylalanine or tryptophan. The D gene is left open where the match is weak. Size is omitted from some rows. Given values are once, few, many or a class for expanded clones.

CASSPTFLDTEAFF TGTGCCAGCAGTCCAACTTTTTTGGACACTGAAGCTTTCTTT NA TRBV6-5 few TRBJ1-1
CARPYRNRSYEQYF TGTGCCAGACCTTACAGGAACCGGTCCTACGAGCAGTACTTC NA TRBV25-1 many TRBJ2-7
CASSTYGGANTEAFF TGTGCCAGCAGCACCTACGGGGGGGCTAACACTGAAGCTTTCTTT NA TRBV6-2/TRBV6-3 NA TRBJ1-1
CSAEKGLANSQFF TGCAGCGCCGAAAAGGGACTAGCCAACTCGCAGTTCTTC TRBD2 TRBV29-1 NA TRBJ2-1
CASSIWRTSGTRSYEQYF TGTGCCAGTAGCATCTGGCGGACTAGCGGGACTCGATCCTACGAGCAGTACTTC TRBD2 TRBV19 NA TRBJ2-7
CASSELPPQEVYYEQYF TGTGCCAGCAGTGAACTCCCCCCCCAGGAAGTCTACTACGAGCAGTACTTC NA TRBV6-1 once TRBJ2-7
CASSLESGNTIYF TGCGCCAGCAGTTTAGAGTCTGGAAACACCATATATTTT NA TRBV10-2 NA TRBJ1-3
CASKVGQGILEQYF TGTGCCAGCAAGGTCGGACAGGGGATCCTCGAGCAGTACTTC TRBD1 TRBV6-5 once TRBJ2-7
CSVERGFPGELFF TGCAGCGTTGAGAGGGGCTTCCCCGGGGAGCTGTTTTTT NA TRBV29-1 NA TRBJ2-2
CASSHRQGLRGYTF TGTGCCAGCAGTCACAGACAGGGGTTACGTGGCTACACCTTC TRBD1 TRBV6-5 NA TRBJ1-2
CASSSTRGIGELFF TGTGCCAGCAGCTCAACCAGGGGTATCGGGGAGCTGTTTTTT NA TRBV7-9 NA TRBJ2-2
CAGRGWNGYTF TGTGCCGGCAGGGGATGGAATGGCTACACCTTC NA TRBV2 NA TRBJ1-2
CASKALGGELFF TGTGCCTCAAAGGCCCTGGGCGGGGAGCTGTTTTTT NA TRBV6-5 NA TRBJ2-2
CASSLGDRVNTEAFF TGTGCCAGCAGCTTGGGGGACAGGGTGAACACTGAAGCTTTCTTT TRBD1 TRBV5-4 NA TRBJ1-1
CASSLKGPQETQYF TGTGCCAGCAGCTTAAAGGGGCCTCAAGAGACCCAGTACTTC NA TRBV7-3 NA TRBJ2-5
CASSLRPGQGTGELFF TGTGCCAGCAGCCTACGGCCGGGACAGGGCACCGGGGAGCTGTTTTTT TRBD1 TRBV3-1/TRBV3-2 NA TRBJ2-2
CATSDAGQGWDEQYF TGTGCCACCAGTGATGCCGGACAGGGCTGGGACGAGCAGTACTTC TRBD1 TRBV24-1 few TRBJ2-7
CSVANSGRAGYEQYF TGCAGCGTTGCGAATAGCGGGAGAGCCGGGTACGAGCAGTACTTC TRBD2 TRBV29-1 NA TRBJ2-7
CASSLVLTKNIQYF TGTGCCAGCAGCCTCGTACTCACCAAAAACATTCAGTACTTC NA TRBV5-8 NA TRBJ2-4
CASNRDHPGNTIYF TGTGCCAGTAACCGGGACCATCCTGGAAACACCATATATTTT NA TRBV19 few TRBJ1-3
CATAPTGGVFRRWYF TGTGCCACTGCGCCGACAGGGGGGGTCTTTCGCCGATGGTACTTC TRBD1 TRBV12-5 once TRBJ2-7
CASSWGMAGGYNEQFF TGTGCCAGCAGTTGGGGGATGGCGGGAGGTTACAATGAGCAGTTCTTC TRBD2 TRBV6-5 NA TRBJ2-1
CASSVGTGRSYEQYF TGTGCCAGCAGCGTAGGGACAGGGAGATCCTACGAGCAGTACTTC TRBD1 TRBV7-2 NA TRBJ2-7
CAWVVGSADRSYEQYF TGTGCCTGGGTGGTGGGGAGTGCCGATCGCTCCTACGAGCAGTACTTC NA TRBV30 NA TRBJ2-7
CASSRTPGDYGYTF TGTGCCAGCAGCCGGACCCCAGGGGACTATGGCTACACCTTC NA TRBV5-5 NA TRBJ1-2
CASIRLGDLQDEQFF TGTGCCAGCATCCGATTGGGTGATCTCCAGGATGAGCAGTTCTTC NA TRBV28 NA TRBJ2-1
CASSTHPARGELMGPQHF TGCGCCAGCAGTACCCACCCGGCGCGGGGAGAGTTGATGGGGCCCCAGCATTTT NA TRBV10-1 NA TRBJ1-5
CASTPSGRSYEQYF TGTGCCAGCACCCCTAGCGGGCGGTCCTACGAGCAGTACTTC TRBD2 TRBV2 NA TRBJ2-7
CASSEAAGRVTQPQHF TGTGCCAGCAGTGAAGCAGCCGGGCGGGTAACTCAGCCCCAGCATTTT NA TRBV6-1 NA TRBJ1-5
CASSTGTYQPQHF TGTGCCAGCAGCACGGGGACCTATCAGCCCCAGCATTTT NA TRBV7-2 NA TRBJ1-5
CASSKEGRTAFF TGTGCCAGCAGCAAAGAGGGGCGCACGGCTTTCTTT NA TRBV21-1 once TRBJ1-1
CASSQNSGANVLTF TGCGCCAGCAGCCAGAACTCTGGGGCCAACGTCCTGACTTTC NA TRBV4-1 NA TRBJ2-6
CASTALAGGPSTDTQYF TGTGCCAGCACGGCACTAGCGGGAGGACCTAGCACAGATACGCAGTATTTT TRBD2 TRBV2 once TRBJ2-3
CASSYSGTSGSNEQFF TGTGCCAGCAGTTACTCCGGGACTAGCGGGAGCAATGAGCAGTTCTTC TRBD2 TRBV6-5 NA TRBJ2-1
CASSIDLNLQQTGANVLTF TGTGCCAGTAGTATAGATCTAAACCTGCAACAGACTGGGGCCAACGTCCTGACTTTC NA TRBV19 NA TRBJ2-6